A selection of T cell receptor beta chains follows, all from one sample in a study of blood T cell repertoires in COVID-19. This table comes from immunoSEQ multiplex PCR, and its TCRdb copy is limited to in-frame clones, with some not included. Here the sample spans over 250,000 clones, over 75% being singletons. The material sequenced was peripheral blood. The receptors shown here come from a woman aged 30 to 39 with acute or convalescent COVID-19. The CDR3 runs from the conserved cysteine through the conserved F or W. The order of the fields is clone size, V gene, D gene, J gene, CDR3 protein, CDR3 DNA. A D gene is named only where the DNA matches it firmly. Size values are once, few and many counts, or a class for expanded clones, and some rows have none.

-,TRBV6-5,TRBD1,TRBJ2-3,CASRQGAGTDTQYF,TGTGCCAGCAGACAGGGGGCAGGCACAGATACGCAGTATTTT
once,TRBV5-4,TRBD1,TRBJ1-1,CASSLRGPVNTEAFF,TGTGCCAGCAGCTTGAGGGGGCCCGTGAACACTGAAGCTTTCTTT
-,TRBV4-3,-,TRBJ2-5,CASSQSAGGWETQYF,TGCGCCAGCAGCCAATCCGCCGGAGGGTGGGAGACCCAGTACTTC
-,TRBV2,-,TRBJ2-7,CASRKSTGEQYF,TGTGCCAGCAGAAAAAGTACCGGCGAGCAGTACTTC
-,TRBV3-1/TRBV3-2,-,TRBJ2-7,CASSQDKLGTHFLGEQYF,TGTGCCAGCAGCCAAGACAAGCTCGGGACACACTTCCTGGGCGAGCAGTACTTC
once,TRBV5-1,-,TRBJ2-7,CASSPEGQPPYEQYF,TGCGCCAGCAGCCCGGAGGGACAGCCACCCTACGAGCAGTACTTC
once,TRBV6-6,TRBD1,TRBJ1-2,CASSTGTDYGYTF,TGTGCCAGCAGCACCGGGACAGACTATGGCTACACCTTC
-,TRBV11-3,-,TRBJ2-6,CASQPTSGANVLTF,TGTGCCAGCCAACCTACGTCTGGGGCCAACGTCCTGACTTTC
-,TRBV30,-,TRBJ2-1,CAWSVGEASEQFF,TGTGCCTGGAGTGTGGGGGAGGCGTCTGAGCAGTTCTTC
-,TRBV4-2,-,TRBJ1-3,CASSQGSDYSGNTIYF,TGTGCCAGCAGCCAAGGGTCTGACTACTCTGGAAACACCATATATTTT
-,TRBV15,TRBD1,TRBJ2-7,CATSRDMTGTYEQYF,TGTGCCACCAGCAGAGATATGACAGGGACCTACGAGCAGTACTTC
-,TRBV4-1,-,TRBJ2-3,CASSQDQGNREPRPPSTDTQYF,TGCGCCAGCAGCCAAGATCAAGGTAACAGGGAGCCCCGTCCTCCTAGCACAGATACGCAGTATTTT
-,TRBV25-1,TRBD1,TRBJ1-5,CASLGQGANQPQHF,TGTGCCAGCCTGGGACAGGGGGCGAACCAGCCCCAGCATTTT
-,TRBV7-9,-,TRBJ2-7,CASSAKGGDLYEQYF,TGTGCCAGCAGCGCAAAAGGGGGGGACCTTTACGAGCAGTACTTC
once,TRBV30,-,TRBJ2-3,CAYNRETTDTQYF,TGTGCCTATAATAGGGAGACCACAGATACGCAGTATTTT
-,TRBV6-5,TRBD1,TRBJ2-1,CASRKDRGDYNEQFF,TGTGCCAGCAGAAAGGACAGGGGGGACTACAATGAGCAGTTCTTC
-,TRBV2,-,TRBJ1-2,CASSEALGRGSDGYTF,TGTGCCAGCAGTGAAGCGCTGGGCAGGGGATCGGATGGCTACACCTTC
-,TRBV5-1,-,TRBJ1-1,CASSLGQAMNTEAFF,TGCGCCAGCAGCTTGGGACAGGCGATGAACACTGAAGCTTTCTTT
-,TRBV5-1,-,TRBJ2-7,CASSLGHRGYEQYF,TGCGCCAGCAGTTTGGGGCATCGAGGGTACGAGCAGTACTTC
few,TRBV5-5,-,TRBJ2-7,CASSFQYEQYF,TGTGCCAGCAGCTTCCAGTACGAGCAGTACTTC
once,TRBV6-6,-,TRBJ1-5,CASSFSGTENQPQHF,TGTGCCAGCAGTTTCAGCGGGACGGAGAATCAGCCCCAGCATTTT
-,TRBV29-1,-,TRBJ2-7,CSAHLTSEQYF,TGCAGCGCACACCTGACTAGTGAGCAGTACTTC
-,TRBV7-2,-,TRBJ1-3,CASSLNWVRGGSSGNTIYF,TGTGCCAGCAGCTTAAACTGGGTGCGGGGGGGGAGCTCTGGAAACACCATATATTTT
-,TRBV3-1/TRBV3-2,-,TRBJ1-3,CASSEVSRVGNTIYF,TGTGCCAGCAGTGAGGTTAGCCGTGTTGGAAACACCATATATTTT
-,TRBV25-1,-,TRBJ1-6,CASSESVNLDSPLHF,TGTGCCAGCAGTGAATCGGTCAATTTGGATTCACCCCTCCACTTT
-,TRBV15,-,TRBJ2-5,CATSRSYDIQETQYF,TGTGCCACCAGCCGATCGTACGACATTCAAGAGACCCAGTACTTC
-,TRBV7-9,TRBD1,TRBJ1-2,CASSQLGGGYTF,TGTGCCAGCAGCCAACTAGGGGGCGGCTACACCTTC
-,TRBV19,TRBD1,TRBJ1-5,CASSSRGRDNQPQHF,TGTGCCAGTAGTTCCAGGGGGCGTGACAATCAGCCCCAGCATTTT
-,TRBV3-1/TRBV3-2,TRBD2,TRBJ2-3,CASSHSSGNTDTQYF,TGTGCCAGCAGCCATTCTAGCGGGAACACAGATACGCAGTATTTT
-,TRBV27,TRBD2,TRBJ2-1,CASSGGFGGRLYNEQFF,TGTGCCAGCAGTGGGGGGTTCGGCGGGAGGCTCTACAATGAGCAGTTCTTC
few,TRBV6-5,-,TRBJ2-5,CASSPGGAQYF,TGTGCCAGCAGCCCCGGAGGGGCCCAGTACTTC
-,TRBV4-3,TRBD1,TRBJ1-4,CASSQVEVTGRFNEKLFF,TGCGCCAGCAGCCAAGTTGAAGTGACAGGGAGATTTAATGAAAAACTGTTTTTT
-,TRBV18,-,TRBJ1-2,CASSIQTDPLGYTF,TGTGCCAGCTCAATTCAGACAGACCCATTGGGCTACACCTTC
-,TRBV6-4,-,TRBJ2-3,CASSESGVTTDTQYF,TGTGCCAGCAGTGAATCGGGAGTCACGACAGATACGCAGTATTTT
once,TRBV6-2/TRBV6-3,TRBD1,TRBJ1-1,CASSWGTANTEAFF,TGTGCCAGCAGTTGGGGGACAGCAAACACTGAAGCTTTCTTT
-,TRBV5-1,-,TRBJ2-7,CASSFGSSYEQYF,TGCGCCAGCAGCTTCGGGAGCTCCTACGAGCAGTACTTC
-,TRBV30,-,TRBJ1-2,CAWSPSGIYGYTF,TGTGCCTGGAGCCCTAGCGGGATCTATGGCTACACCTTC
-,TRBV5-6,TRBD1,TRBJ1-6,CASSFAGGNSPLHF,TGTGCCAGCAGCTTCGCAGGGGGCAATTCACCCCTCCACTTT
-,TRBV14,-,TRBJ2-3,CASNGRDTTQYF,TGTGCCAGCAACGGACGGGACACTACGCAGTATTTT
-,TRBV5-1,TRBD1,TRBJ1-3,CASSNSGQGAGNTIYF,TGCGCCAGCAGCAACTCCGGACAGGGGGCTGGAAACACCATATATTTT
-,TRBV4-3,TRBD1,TRBJ1-3,CASSMGTGVLSGNTIYF,TGCGCCAGCAGTATGGGGACAGGGGTTCTCTCTGGAAACACCATATATTTT
few,TRBV9,TRBD1,TRBJ1-1,CASSAGTGVDTEAFF,TGTGCCAGCAGCGCGGGGACAGGGGTCGACACTGAAGCTTTCTTT
-,TRBV3-1/TRBV3-2,TRBD2,TRBJ2-7,CASSQELAGGRYEQYF,TGTGCCAGCAGCCAAGAACTAGCGGGAGGGAGGTACGAGCAGTACTTC
-,TRBV11-2,TRBD2,TRBJ2-7,CASTREGRSSYEQYF,TGTGCCAGCACCAGGGAGGGCCGGAGCTCCTACGAGCAGTACTTC
-,TRBV6-5,TRBD2,TRBJ2-4,CAIELGRAVNIQYF,TGTGCCATCGAACTCGGGAGGGCCGTAAACATTCAGTACTTC
-,TRBV29-1,TRBD2,TRBJ2-3,CSVEDEASGASTDTQYF,TGCAGCGTTGAAGATGAGGCTAGCGGTGCTAGCACAGATACGCAGTATTTT
-,TRBV29-1,-,TRBJ2-1,CSHQTGLANEQFF,TGCAGCCACCAAACAGGGCTTGCGAATGAGCAGTTCTTC
-,TRBV30,TRBD1,TRBJ2-5,CALRTGEETQYF,TGTGCCTTGAGGACAGGGGAAGAGACCCAGTACTTC
-,TRBV6-5,-,TRBJ2-7,CAARRAGSYEQYF,TGTGCCGCCCGGAGAGCGGGCTCCTACGAGCAGTACTTC
few,TRBV6-4,-,TRBJ1-5,CASSGQVPQPQHF,TGTGCCAGCAGTGGACAGGTTCCTCAGCCCCAGCATTTT
-,TRBV9,-,TRBJ2-6,CASSVDYWTAPSRGANVLTF,TGTGCCAGCAGCGTAGATTATTGGACAGCGCCCTCAAGGGGGGCCAACGTCCTGACTTTC
-,TRBV10-3,TRBD1,TRBJ1-3,CAILDRGFSGNTIYF,TGTGCCATCCTGGACAGGGGCTTCTCTGGAAACACCATATATTTT
-,TRBV5-1,TRBD1,TRBJ1-4,CASSLGTGGAVFF,TGCGCCAGCAGCTTGGGGACAGGGGGCGCCGTGTTTTTT